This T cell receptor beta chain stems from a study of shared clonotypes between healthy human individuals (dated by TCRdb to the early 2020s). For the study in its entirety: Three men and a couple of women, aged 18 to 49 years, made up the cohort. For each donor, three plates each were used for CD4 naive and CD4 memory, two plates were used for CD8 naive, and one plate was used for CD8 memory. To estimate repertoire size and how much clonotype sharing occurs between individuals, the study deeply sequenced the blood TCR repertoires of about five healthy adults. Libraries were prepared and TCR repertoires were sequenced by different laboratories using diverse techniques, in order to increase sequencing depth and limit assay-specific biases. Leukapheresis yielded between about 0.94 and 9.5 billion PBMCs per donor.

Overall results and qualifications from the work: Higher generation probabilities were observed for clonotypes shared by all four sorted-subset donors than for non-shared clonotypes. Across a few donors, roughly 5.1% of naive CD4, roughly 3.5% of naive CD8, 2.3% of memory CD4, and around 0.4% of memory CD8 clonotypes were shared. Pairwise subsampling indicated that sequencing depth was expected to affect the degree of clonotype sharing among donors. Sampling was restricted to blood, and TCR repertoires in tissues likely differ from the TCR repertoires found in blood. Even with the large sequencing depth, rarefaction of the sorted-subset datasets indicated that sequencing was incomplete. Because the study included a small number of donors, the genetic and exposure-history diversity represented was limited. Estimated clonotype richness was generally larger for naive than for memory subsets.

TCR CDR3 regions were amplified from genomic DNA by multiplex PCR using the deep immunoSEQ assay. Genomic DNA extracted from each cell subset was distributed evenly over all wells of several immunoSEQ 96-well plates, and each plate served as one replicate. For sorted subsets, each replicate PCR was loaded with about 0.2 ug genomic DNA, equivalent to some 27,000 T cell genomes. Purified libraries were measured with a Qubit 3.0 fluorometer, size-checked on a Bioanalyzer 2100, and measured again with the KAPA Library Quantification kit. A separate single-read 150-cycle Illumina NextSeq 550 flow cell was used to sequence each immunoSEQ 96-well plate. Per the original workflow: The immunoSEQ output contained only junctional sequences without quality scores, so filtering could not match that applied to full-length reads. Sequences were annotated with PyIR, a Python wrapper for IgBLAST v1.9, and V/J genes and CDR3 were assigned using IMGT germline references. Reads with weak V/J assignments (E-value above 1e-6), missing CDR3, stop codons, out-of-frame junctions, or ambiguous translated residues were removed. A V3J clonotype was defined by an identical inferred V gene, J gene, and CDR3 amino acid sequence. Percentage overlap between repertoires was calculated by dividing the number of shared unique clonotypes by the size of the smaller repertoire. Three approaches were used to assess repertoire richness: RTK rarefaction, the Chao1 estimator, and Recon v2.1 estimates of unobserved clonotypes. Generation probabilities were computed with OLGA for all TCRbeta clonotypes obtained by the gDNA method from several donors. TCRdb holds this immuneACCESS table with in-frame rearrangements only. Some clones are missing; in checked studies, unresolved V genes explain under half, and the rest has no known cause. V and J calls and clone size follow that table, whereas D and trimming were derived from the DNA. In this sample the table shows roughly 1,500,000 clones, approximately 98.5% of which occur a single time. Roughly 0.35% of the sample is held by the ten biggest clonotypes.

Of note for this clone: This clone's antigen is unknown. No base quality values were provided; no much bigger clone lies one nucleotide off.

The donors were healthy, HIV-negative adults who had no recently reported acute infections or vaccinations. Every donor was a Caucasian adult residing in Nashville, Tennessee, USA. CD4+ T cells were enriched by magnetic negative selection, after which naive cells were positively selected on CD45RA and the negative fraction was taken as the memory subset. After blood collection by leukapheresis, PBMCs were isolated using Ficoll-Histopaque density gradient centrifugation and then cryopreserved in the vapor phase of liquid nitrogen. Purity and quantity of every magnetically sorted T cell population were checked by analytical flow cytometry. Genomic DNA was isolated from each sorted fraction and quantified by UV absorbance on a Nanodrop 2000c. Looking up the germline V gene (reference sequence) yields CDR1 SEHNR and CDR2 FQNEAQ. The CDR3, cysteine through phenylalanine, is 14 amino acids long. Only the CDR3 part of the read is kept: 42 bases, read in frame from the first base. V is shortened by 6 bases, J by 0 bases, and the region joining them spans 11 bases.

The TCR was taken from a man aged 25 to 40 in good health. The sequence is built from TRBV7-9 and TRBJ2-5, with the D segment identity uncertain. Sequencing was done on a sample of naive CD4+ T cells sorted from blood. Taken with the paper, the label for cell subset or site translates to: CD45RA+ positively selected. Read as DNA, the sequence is TGTGCCAGCAGAGCTCAGGAGTACCAAGAGACCCAGTACTTC. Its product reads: CASRAQEYQETQYF.